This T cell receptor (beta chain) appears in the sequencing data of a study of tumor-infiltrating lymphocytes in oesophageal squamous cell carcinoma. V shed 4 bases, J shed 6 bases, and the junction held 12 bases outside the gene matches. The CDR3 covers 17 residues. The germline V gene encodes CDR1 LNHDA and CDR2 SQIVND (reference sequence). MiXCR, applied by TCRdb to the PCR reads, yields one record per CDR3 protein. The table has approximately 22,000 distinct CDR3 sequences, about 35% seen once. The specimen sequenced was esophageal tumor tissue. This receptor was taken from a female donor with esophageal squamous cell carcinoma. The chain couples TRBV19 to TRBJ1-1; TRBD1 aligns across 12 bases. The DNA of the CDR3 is TGTGCCAGTAGTACGGGGACAGGGGGCATCAGAGGAGCTGAAGCTTTCTTT. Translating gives CASSTGTGGIRGAEAFF. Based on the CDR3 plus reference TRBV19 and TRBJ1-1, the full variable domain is DGGITQSPKYLFRKEGQNVTLSCEQNLNHDAMYWYRQDPGQGLRLIYYSQIVNDFQKGDIAEGYSVSREKKESFPLTVTSAQKNPTAFYLCASSTGTGGIRGAEAFFGQGTRLTVV.